This T cell receptor beta chain was captured in a study of blood T cells in healthy people across ages. Whole-study results and caveats: Among T cells, TCR beta diversity per million cells dropped roughly linearly as age rose.

A second about 6 to 12 cycle PCR used barcoded and J-beta primers. Tags on each cDNA molecule came from a template-switch adaptor with 12 random nucleotides. TCRdb redid the calling of the 5' RACE reads with MiXCR, one entry per CDR3 protein. This table holds around 990,000 distinct CDR3 sequences, around 27% found once. Every donor provided roughly 10 milliliters of peripheral blood. CDR3 length: 16 amino acids. In its sample, this clonotype was seen once. Its antigen remains unknown. The same specimen was also included in a second study, on T cells of mothers and their children.

The sequence came from a girl aged 2 to 9 in good health. The specimen sequenced was blood. The chain joins TRBV21-1 to TRBJ2-1. TRBV21-1 is labeled a pseudogene. The CDR3 region has the DNA TGTGCCAGCAGCAAAGAGAGTGACCGTACCAACAATGAGCAGTTCTTC. Translated, it gives CASSKESDRTNNEQFF.